This TCR beta chain was recorded in a study of T-cell memory formation after mild COVID-19. TCRdb re-analysed the 5' RACE reads in MiXCR, keeping a single row per CDR3 protein. The table includes a few hundred thousand distinct CDR3 sequences, 15% to 20% detected once. This TCR came from a young man who had mild COVID-19 (a few samples of this study predate the infection). Cell type and time point are not known. Specimen: PBMCs or a T cell subset sorted from them (not recorded which).

The CDR3 sequence: CASSFGARQETQYF. CDR3 nucleotide sequence: TGTGCCAGCAGTTTTGGTGCCAGGCAAGAGACCCAGTACTTC. The J gene is TRBJ2-5, the V gene TRBV12-3 or TRBV12-4; D unresolved. This CDR3 region has 14 residues. Trimming pared 3 bases from V and 2 bases from J, leaving 10 bases between.